This T cell receptor (beta chain) came from a study of CD8+CD57+ T cells in acquired aplastic anemia. General study points: In common between the patients and the controls were more than 25 CD8+ CDR3 sequences.

The template used for profiling TCR beta VDJ and CDR3 was genomic DNA. TCRdb ran MiXCR on the reads and lists one entry per CDR3 protein. The data contain roughly 170,000 distinct CDR3 sequences, around 50% of them singletons. On this clonotype: Its antigen is unidentified.

CDR1 DFQATT and CDR2 SNEGSKA come from the germline V gene (reference sequence). The junction had 4 bases not matched to a gene; V was cut back by 5 bases and J by 1 base. This CDR3 is built from 15 residues. In patients chosen for sequencing, flow cytometry had shown CD8+CD57+ cell expansion. The sequence was obtained from a human donor with aplastic anemia. The specimen sequenced was sorted CD4+, CD8+, or CD8+CD57+ T cells (not recorded which) from PBMCs. V gene TRBV20-1 combines with J gene TRBJ2-2; 10 positions match TRBD1. The CDR3 region is CSALGQGKNTGELFF. The CDR3 DNA reads TGCAGTGCTCTGGGACAGGGGAAGAACACCGGGGAGCTGTTTTTT.